These 28 T cell receptor beta chains share one sample of origin, sequenced in a study of regulatory T cells in long-lasting Graves disease. Combining iRepertoire HTBI primers with Arm-PCR of CDR3 regions, the authors built TCR beta libraries. TCRdb itself ran the multiplex PCR reads through MiXCR, one entry per CDR3 protein. The data hold roughly 410,000 distinct CDR3 sequences, with about 15% observed a single time. The sample's time point: newly diagnosed GD, antithyroid drugs for less than 3 months. PBMCs were the source of the RNA used for TCR sequencing. The same specimen was also included in a second study, on T cells in Graves' hyperthyroidism and ophthalmopathy.

The sample consisted of peripheral blood mononuclear cells (PBMCs), taken at new diagnosis, from a patient treated with antithyroid drugs. These receptors were collected from a woman aged 40 to 55 with Graves disease.

The CDR3 DNA reads TGTGCCAGCAGCCTTGGGGGAGCGAGACTGGATACGCAGTATTTT. Protein sequence: CASSLGGARLDTQYF. V is TRBV7-2 and J is TRBJ2-3; D tentatively reads TRBD1 or TRBD2 (5 bases each). The CDR3 consists of 15 residues. V gave up 5 bases and J gave up 6 bases, with 18 bases separating them. Germline CDR1 reads SGHTA; CDR2 reads FQGNSA. Full variable domain (outside the CDR3, taken from reference TRBV7-2 and TRBJ2-3): GAGVSQSPSNKVTEKGKDVELRCDPISGHTALYWYRQSLGQGLEFLIYFQGNSAPDKSGLPSDRFSAERTGGSVSTLTIQRTQQEDSAVYLCASSLGGARLDTQYFGPGTRLTVL.

The chain carries TRBV9 and TRBJ2-1; D is uncertain. The germline V gene has CDR1 SGDLS and CDR2 YYNGEE. This CDR3 has 14 residues. V lost 3 bases and J lost 4, with 11 bases in between. CDR3 sequence (DNA): TGTGCCAGCAGCGCCCAGATACCTTACAATGAGCAGTTCTTC. Protein sequence: CASSAQIPYNEQFF.

This chain's CDR3 is CASSPPHGFEQYF. CDR3 DNA: TGTGCCAGCAGCCCGCCACATGGGTTCGAGCAGTACTTC. This chain joins TRBV9 and TRBJ2-7, with D unclear. The CDR3 runs 13 residues. V lost 4 bases to trimming and J lost 6 bases, with 14 bases between them. Germline V gives CDR1 SGDLS, CDR2 YYNGEE.

Concerning this clonotype itself: A much larger clone is a single base away; this may be a read error. V usage is TRBV5-8 and J usage is TRBJ2-7; 9 bases are a match to TRBD1. This CDR3 has 15 amino acids. CDR1 and CDR2 (germline): SGHTS, YDEGEE. The DNA for the CDR3 is TGTGCCAGCAGCTTGAGTGACAGGGGGACCTACGATCAGTACTTC. Translated, it gives CASSLSDRGTYDQYF.

In its sample, this clonotype was seen many times. The chain recombines TRBV18 with TRBJ2-3, with a possible D match to TRBD1 (5 bases). Germline-derived CDR1 and CDR2 are KGHSH and LQKENI. V lost 1 base to trimming and J lost 0 bases, with 14 bases between them. The CDR3 consists of 17 residues. CDR3 DNA: TGTGCCAGCTCACCACGAGAAGGGGCGTCTAGCACAGATACGCAGTATTTT. Encoded protein: CASSPREGASSTDTQYF.

Ten or more counts support this clonotype. DNA for the CDR3: TGTGCCAGCAGTTTATCGGTCCCGGGACACCCTTGGGCTAGCGGGAGGGCCAGTTACAATGAGCAGTTCTTC. Translation: CASSLSVPGHPWASGRASYNEQFF. This chain joins TRBV27 and TRBJ2-1; 12 bases are a match to TRBD2. There are 24 residues in the CDR3. Looked up from germline, CDR1 is MNHEY and CDR2 is SMNVEV (reference sequence). V was clipped by 0 bases and J by 4 bases; unmatched bases: 25.

This chain joins TRBV5-1 and TRBJ2-3; D is ambiguous. The V gene's germline CDR1 is SGHRS and CDR2 YFSETQ. CDR3 length: 14 amino acids. V was cut by 3 bases and J by 5 bases, with 13 bases left in between. The CDR3 spells CASSSNNPEDTQYF. CDR3 sequence (DNA): TGCGCCAGCAGCTCCAATAATCCCGAAGATACGCAGTATTTT. The full variable domain, its missing parts supplied by reference TRBV5-1 and TRBJ2-3, is KAGVTQTPRYLIKTRGQQVTLSCSPISGHRSVSWYQQTPGQGLQFLFEYFSETQRNKGNFPGRFSGRQFSNSRSEMNVSTLELGDSALYLCASSSNNPEDTQYFGPGTRLTVL.

This clonotype was recorded at least ten times. CDR3 sequence: CASSLPQSLGYTF. DNA for the CDR3: TGTGCCAGCAGCTTACCGCAGTCCTTGGGCTACACCTTC. The J gene is TRBJ1-2, the V gene TRBV7-2; no clear D gene. Trimming took 2 bases from V and 8 from J, leaving 12 bases between them. Germline V gives CDR1 SGHTA, CDR2 FQGNSA. The CDR3 spans 13 residues.

This clonotype was found many times. The chain carries TRBV6-5 and TRBJ2-5; TRBD1 aligns across 9 bases. CDR1 and CDR2 (germline): MNHEY, SVGAGI. The CDR3 is 14 amino acids. V gave up 4 bases and J gave up 4 bases; unmatched junction bases: 4. The CDR3 bases are TGTGCCAGCAGTTCCCCGGGACAGGGAGAGACCCAGTACTTC. Protein product: CASSSPGQGETQYF.

This clonotype was recorded at least ten times. The chain couples TRBV2 to TRBJ1-3, with a weak D call TRBD1 (5 bases). Trimming removed 3 bases at V and 6 bases at J, with 12 bases between. The CDR3 runs 14 residues. The germline gives CDR1 SNHLY, CDR2 FYNNEI. CDR3 protein: CASSEDTRINTIYF. The CDR3 DNA follows: TGTGCCAGCAGTGAGGACACGCGGATAAACACCATATATTTT.

This rearrangement joins TRBV16 to TRBJ1-1; D gene ambiguous. Trimming cost V 6 bases and J 1 base, with 12 bases left between them. Germline CDR1 is KGHSY and CDR2 is FQNENV. The CDR3 is 14 amino acids. Written as DNA, the CDR3 is TGTGCCAGCAGTCTGACCCAGGCGAACACTGAAGCTTTCTTT. Its protein product is CASSLTQANTEAFF.

The rearrangement joins TRBV2 to TRBJ2-1; 8 bases are a match to TRBD1. Germline trimming cut 8 bases from V and 5 bases from J; bases unmatched to any gene: 5. There are 13 residues in the CDR3. In germline, CDR1 is SNHLY, CDR2 FYNNEI. CDR3 sequence reads: CASLKTGDNEQFF. CDR3 coding DNA: TGTGCCAGCCTAAAGACAGGGGACAATGAGCAGTTCTTC.

This clonotype has a count of ten or more. The V gene is TRBV6-1, the J gene TRBJ2-1, with 9 bases identical to TRBD2. V lost 5 bases, J lost 7 bases, and 9 bases stayed unmatched. Germline V CDR1 and CDR2: MNHNS, SASEGT. The CDR3 covers 15 residues. CDR3 protein: CASSRASGIRNEQFF. In nucleotides, the CDR3 is TGTGCCAGCAGTAGGGCTAGCGGGATAAGAAATGAGCAGTTCTTC.

The chain combines TRBV30 with TRBJ1-3, with D maybe TRBD1 (6 bases). From germline, CDR1 is GTSNPN and CDR2 SVGIG (reference sequence). The CDR3 runs 16 residues. V was clipped by 5 bases and J by 0 bases, with 17 bases between them. The CDR3 DNA sequence: TGTGCCTGGGGCCTCGGACAGAGCCTCTCTGGAAACACCATATATTTT. Translated, it gives CAWGLGQSLSGNTIYF.

This clonotype was found a few times. V usage is TRBV11-2 and J usage is TRBJ2-3; D is possibly TRBD2 (6 bases). CDR1 is SGHAT and CDR2 is FQNNGV in the germline V gene. V was pared by 4 bases and J by 1 base, with 15 bases between. CDR3 length equals 16 residues. The CDR3 nucleotides read TGTGCCAGCAGCTGGGGTGGGGGGTCTCGCACAGATACGCAGTATTTT. Translation gives CASSWGGGSRTDTQYF.

This clonotype showed up many times. The rearrangement links TRBV7-9 to TRBJ2-1; possibly TRBD2 for D (6 bases). CDR3 length equals 14 residues. Trimming stripped 2 bases from V and 8 bases from J, with 13 bases between. Looked up from germline, CDR1 is SEHNR and CDR2 is FQNEAQ (reference sequence). The CDR3 is CASSLTSGLDEQFF. CDR3 nucleotide sequence: TGTGCCAGCAGCTTAACCTCGGGACTTGATGAGCAGTTCTTC.

V gene TRBV29-1 combines with J gene TRBJ2-3; maybe TRBD2 (6 bases). This CDR3 has 13 amino acids. Germline CDR1 reads SQVTM; CDR2 reads ANQGSEA. This CDR3 is CSAFGLSTDTQYF. The CDR3 bases are TGCAGTGCCTTTGGACTAAGCACAGATACGCAGTATTTT.

This clonotype was counted ten times or more. The rearrangement links TRBV10-3 to TRBJ2-2, with D possibly called TRBD1 or TRBD2 (5 bases each). V dropped 9 bases and J dropped 0 bases, with 14 bases sitting between them. From germline, CDR1 is ENHRY and CDR2 SYGVKD. The CDR3 runs to 15 residues. CDR3 residues: CAIPRDRANTGELFF. CDR3 sequence (DNA): TGTGCCATACCCCGGGACCGTGCGAACACCGGGGAGCTGTTTTTT.

This clonotype appeared a few times. The V and J genes are TRBV6-1 and TRBJ2-6; D is undetermined. CDR3 length equals 15 residues. The germline V gene has CDR1 MNHNS and CDR2 SASEGT. Trimming cost V 1 base and J 0 bases, with 4 bases left between them. The CDR3 loop reads CASSEGSSGANVLTF. CDR3 in DNA: TGTGCCAGCAGTGAAGGGAGCTCTGGGGCCAACGTCCTGACTTTC.

Written as DNA, the CDR3 is TGTGCTAGTCTTTTGGGAAACACAGATACGCAGTATTTT. Protein: CASLLGNTDTQYF. The V gene is TRBV12-5, the J gene TRBJ2-3; D is unresolved. Germline values: CDR1 LGHNT, CDR2 FRNRAP. The CDR3 is 13 residues long. The V and J ends lost 8 bases and 2 bases respectively, with 11 bases between them.

This clonotype showed up many times. The chain combines TRBV28 with TRBJ2-5; TRBD1 might be the D (5 bases). Trimming shortened V by 1 base and J by 0 bases, and 9 bases separated the two germline ends. The germline CDR1 and CDR2 sequences are MDHEN and SYDVKM. There are 15 residues in the CDR3. The CDR3 is CASSLYTGYQETQYF. The CDR3 bases are TGTGCCAGCAGTTTATACACAGGCTACCAAGAGACCCAGTACTTC. Using reference TRBV28 and TRBJ2-5 for the parts outside the CDR3, the full variable domain is DVKVTQSSRYLVKRTGEKVFLECVQDMDHENMFWYRQDPGLGLRLIYFSYDVKMKEKGDIPEGYSVSREKKERFSLILESASTNQTSMYLCASSLYTGYQETQYFGPGTRLLVL.

A single count supports this clonotype. Given a much more abundant clone one base away, this may be a read error. V usage is TRBV2 and J usage is TRBJ2-1; 9 nucleotides match TRBD2. The CDR3 loop spans 13 amino acids. Germline V gene sequence: CDR1 SNHLY, CDR2 FYNNEI. The V and J ends lost 6 bases and 10 bases, in that order; junction bases with no gene match: 7. The CDR3 sequence is CASRSSGMYEQFF. In DNA form, the CDR3 reads TGTGCCAGCAGGTCTAGCGGGATGTACGAGCAGTTCTTC.

This clonotype was seen at least ten times. The J gene is TRBJ2-7, the V gene TRBV7-9; TRBD2 matches at 13 bases. V dropped 5 bases and J dropped 5; count of bases not matched to a gene: 6. In germline, CDR1 is SEHNR, CDR2 FQNEAQ (reference sequence). CDR3 length equals 15 residues. The CDR3 coding sequence is TGTGCCAGCAGCCATTGGACTAGCGGGAGCGACGAGCAGTACTTC. It encodes CASSHWTSGSDEQYF.

This clonotype was found many times. This chain uses TRBV7-2 with TRBJ1-1; 7 bases are a match to TRBD1. Germline CDR1 reads SGHTA; CDR2 reads FQGNSA. V lost 5 bases and J lost 0; bases outside the gene matches: 6. The CDR3 extends over 15 amino acids. CDR3 sequence (DNA): TGTGCCAGCAGCAGACAGGGTCCGATGAACACTGAAGCTTTCTTT. Translating it yields CASSRQGPMNTEAFF. The entire variable domain, with the rest obtained from reference TRBV7-2 and TRBJ1-1, is as follows: GAGVSQSPSNKVTEKGKDVELRCDPISGHTALYWYRQSLGQGLEFLIYFQGNSAPDKSGLPSDRFSAERTGGSVSTLTIQRTQQEDSAVYLCASSRQGPMNTEAFFGQGTRLTVV.

At least ten counts were recorded for this clonotype. This chain uses TRBV19 with TRBJ1-5, with 11 bases that match TRBD1. CDR3 size: 16 residues. Germline V gives CDR1 LNHDA, CDR2 SQIVND (reference sequence). The V gene end was trimmed by 7 bases and the J gene end by 6 bases; junction bases not matched to a gene: 11. The CDR3 region has the DNA TGTGCCAGTACCTCAGGGACAGGGGGGAGAATTCAGCCCCAGCATTTT. This codes for CASTSGTGGRIQPQHF.

This clonotype was counted many times. The chain carries TRBV28 and TRBJ1-6; perhaps TRBD1 as D (5 bases). CDR1 is MDHEN, CDR2 SYDVKM, per germline. The CDR3 consists of 13 residues. V lost 3 bases and J lost 10, with 10 bases in between. The CDR3 spells CASSFRGVSPLHF. The CDR3 DNA is TGTGCCAGCAGTTTCCGGGGCGTCTCACCCCTCCACTTT.

This clonotype was seen many times. The chain is built from TRBV6-1 and TRBJ1-6, with no clear D. CDR1 is MNHNS, CDR2 SASEGT, per germline. The V gene lost 6 bases and the J gene lost 6 bases, with 15 bases spanning the gap. The CDR3 consists of 15 residues. CDR3 protein: CASSPGLGLNSPLHF. The DNA for the CDR3 is TGTGCCAGCAGCCCCGGACTGGGTCTTAATTCACCCCTCCACTTT.

This clonotype was seen many times. V gene TRBV27 combines with J gene TRBJ2-7; 7 nucleotides line up with TRBD2. The CDR3 is 14 amino acids. CDR1 is MNHEY, CDR2 SMNVEV, per germline (reference sequence). Trimming took 6 bases from V and 2 from J; bases not matched to a gene: 7. The CDR3 DNA reads TGTGCCAGCAGGGGGACTAACAATCCCTACGAGCAGTACTTC. Translation gives CASRGTNNPYEQYF.